Each of the 10 T cell receptor beta chains below was sequenced from the same sample in a study of OX40 agonist ivuxolimab in advanced cancers. TCRdb's table, derived via immunoSEQ multiplex PCR, lists solely in-frame clones and lacks some. The data contain about 64,000 clones, roughly 80% of them singletons. The source was CD4+ or CD8+ T cells sorted from blood, collected in a trial of the OX40 agonist ivuxolimab. Receptors originate from an adult with an advanced solid tumor such as melanoma, head and neck, liver or kidney cancer.

The V and J genes are TRBV29-1 and TRBJ2-7; D not certain. V lost 4 bases to trimming and J lost 6 bases, with 10 bases between them. The CDR3 covers 11 residues. The V gene's germline CDR1 is SQVTM and CDR2 ANQGSEA. This chain's CDR3 is CSVGPPGEQYF. DNA for the CDR3: TGCAGCGTTGGGCCACCCGGCGAGCAGTACTTC.

This chain joins TRBV12-5 and TRBJ1-1; the D gene is possibly TRBD1 (5 bases). Deletions cut 7 bases from V and 3 bases from J, with 21 bases between. The CDR3 has 16 amino acids. Germline V gene lookup returns CDR1 LGHNT and CDR2 FRNRAP. The CDR3 spells CASAPFLRQGYTEAFF. CDR3 nucleotide sequence: TGTGCTAGTGCCCCCTTTCTCCGCCAGGGCTACACTGAAGCTTTCTTT.

The chain carries TRBV19 and TRBJ1-2, with TRBD1 matching 7 bases. Germline-derived CDR1 and CDR2 are LNHDA and SQIVND (reference sequence). The V and J ends lost 8 bases and 1 base, in that order; junction bases with no gene match: 7. CDR3 size: 14 residues. The CDR3 DNA reads TGTGCCAGTGATGGGGCAGGGGGTAACTATGGCTACACCTTC. The encoded protein is CASDGAGGNYGYTF.

The J gene is TRBJ1-1, the V gene TRBV7-9; D ambiguous. Germline V gives CDR1 SEHNR, CDR2 FQNEAQ (reference sequence). V lost 5 bases and J 0 bases, leaving 19 bases between the germline ends. This CDR3 region has 17 residues. The chain's CDR3 is CASSTGLGSGLNTEAFF. The CDR3 region has the DNA TGTGCCAGCAGCACCGGGTTGGGATCGGGCCTGAACACTGAAGCTTTCTTT.

The chain links TRBV9 to TRBJ2-1; D gene unclear. This CDR3 spans 15 amino acids. V gave up 0 bases and J gave up 4 bases, with 11 bases separating them. The germline V gene encodes CDR1 SGDLS and CDR2 YYNGEE. CDR3 coding DNA: TGTGCCAGCAGCGTAGAATCCCTAACTTACAATGAGCAGTTCTTC. It translates to CASSVESLTYNEQFF.

The genes are TRBV18 and TRBJ2-1; D is unresolved. CDR1 and CDR2 from the germline V gene are KGHSH and LQKENI. The CDR3 runs to 12 residues. The V end lost 4 bases, the J end lost 7 bases, and 8 bases lay between the germline ends. The CDR3 coding sequence is TGTGCCAGCTCACTCCACTTAAATGAGCAGTTCTTC. It is translated as CASSLHLNEQFF. The full variable domain, with the rest looked up from reference TRBV18 and TRBJ2-1, is NAGVMQNPRHLVRRRGQEARLRCSPMKGHSHVYWYRQLPEEGLKFMVYLQKENIIDESGMPKERFSAEFPKEGPSILRIQQVVRGDSAAYFCASSLHLNEQFFGPGTRLTVL.

The chain is built from TRBV5-1 and TRBJ1-1; tentatively, D is TRBD1 (6 bases). Germline loops: CDR1 SGHRS, CDR2 YFSETQ. V lost 5 bases, J lost 1 base, and 12 bases lay in between. This CDR3 is 14 amino acids long. Here the CDR3 DNA reads TGCGCCAGCAGTTCCGGGACACCGAACACTGAAGCTTTCTTT. It translates to CASSSGTPNTEAFF.

The V and J genes are TRBV6-5 and TRBJ1-4; D gene unclear. CDR1 is MNHEY and CDR2 is SVGAGI in the germline V gene. This CDR3 region has 14 residues. The germline V and J ends were trimmed by 5 bases and 5 bases, with 12 bases remaining between them. CDR3 coding DNA: TGTGCCAGCAGTGCAACACAGACAAATGAAAAACTGTTTTTT. Its translation: CASSATQTNEKLFF.

The rearrangement uses TRBV4-2 and TRBJ2-2, with TRBD2 matching 8 bases. The V gene's germline CDR1 is LGHNA and CDR2 YNFKEQ. The CDR3 sequence is 18 residues long. Trimming took 1 base from V and 2 from J; bases not matched to a gene: 9. The CDR3 is CASSQGLGLATNTGELFF. The DNA of the CDR3 is TGTGCCAGCAGCCAAGGCCTTGGACTAGCCACCAACACCGGGGAGCTGTTTTTT.

The chain carries TRBV5-6 and TRBJ2-7; D is undetermined. Germline V gene data show CDR1 as SGHDT and CDR2 as YYEEEE. The CDR3 runs 13 residues. V was trimmed by 1 base and J by 3 bases, leaving 8 bases between them. CDR3 nucleotide sequence: TGTGCCAGCAGCTTGTTCTACAGCTACGAGCAGTACTTC. It yields the protein CASSLFYSYEQYF.